This is a list of T cell receptor beta chains from one sample in a study of CD8 T cells in ankylosing spondylitis. TCRdb processed the 5' RACE reads anew with MiXCR; each CDR3 protein has one entry. The sample lists some 400,000 distinct CDR3 sequences, more than 20% occurring once. The sequencing sample was made of blood, either unsorted or a sorted T cell fraction (not recorded which). The source is a male donor with ankylosing spondylitis. Both conserved end residues are trimmed from each CDR3. The D gene is left open where the match is weak.

cdr3_aa v_call d_call j_call
ASTLLAGGGEQY TRBV12-3/TRBV12-4 TRBD2 TRBJ2-7
ASSFSPGESYEQY TRBV5-1 - TRBJ2-7
ASSLRNEQF TRBV5-1 - TRBJ2-1
SAAGGGHPSDEQF TRBV20-1 TRBD2 TRBJ2-1
SADWSWNEQF TRBV20-1 - TRBJ2-1
ASSPGGVEQY TRBV18 TRBD2 TRBJ2-7
ASSLSTGYIDEQF TRBV7-9 - TRBJ2-1
ASRRDRGKNTGELF TRBV2 TRBD1 TRBJ2-2
ASSLDAYGTATYNEQF TRBV5-1 TRBD1 TRBJ2-1
SAETSGLTYNEQF TRBV20-1 TRBD2 TRBJ2-1
ASSFSAGTGSPLH TRBV28 TRBD1 TRBJ1-6
ASSRDGETQY TRBV5-1 - TRBJ2-5
ASSLQQGADYERY TRBV7-3 - TRBJ2-7
ASSWGGEETQY TRBV12-3/TRBV12-4 - TRBJ2-5
ASSLARDPEAF TRBV7-9 - TRBJ1-1